This TCR beta chain was documented in a study of beta chain features in type 1 diabetes. Germline V gene lookup returns CDR1 MNHNY and CDR2 SVGAGI (reference sequence). V was clipped by 3 bases and J by 3 bases, with 8 bases between them. The CDR3 spans 13 residues. The sequenced template was cDNA made from the entire isolated RNA. Clones were read by immunoSEQ multiplex PCR, and TCRdb kept only the in-frame ones, dropping some. Here the sample spans 200,000 to 250,000 clones, roughly a tenth being singletons. The TCR sequence derives from a man younger than 35 in good health. The chain couples TRBV6-6 to TRBJ1-1; no firm D call. Sequenced: central memory CD4+ T cells from blood. The CDR3 spells CASSYEGYTEAFF. DNA for the CDR3: TGTGCCAGCAGTTATGAGGGTTACACTGAAGCTTTCTTT.